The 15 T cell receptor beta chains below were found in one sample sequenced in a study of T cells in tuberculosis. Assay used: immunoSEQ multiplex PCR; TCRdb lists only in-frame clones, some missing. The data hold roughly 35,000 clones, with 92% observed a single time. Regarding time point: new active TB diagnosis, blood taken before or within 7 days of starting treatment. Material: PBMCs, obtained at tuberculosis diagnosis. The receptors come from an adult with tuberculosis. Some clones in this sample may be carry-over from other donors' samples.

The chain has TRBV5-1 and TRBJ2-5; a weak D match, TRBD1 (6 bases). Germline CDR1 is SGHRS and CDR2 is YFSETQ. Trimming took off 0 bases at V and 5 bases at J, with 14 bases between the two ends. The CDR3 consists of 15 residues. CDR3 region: CASSLASGQGETQYF. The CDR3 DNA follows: TGCGCCAGCAGCTTGGCTTCAGGTCAGGGGGAGACCCAGTACTTC.

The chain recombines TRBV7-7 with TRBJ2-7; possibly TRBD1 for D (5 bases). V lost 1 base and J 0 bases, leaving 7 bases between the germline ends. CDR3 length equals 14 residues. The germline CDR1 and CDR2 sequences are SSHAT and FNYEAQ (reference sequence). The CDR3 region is CASSLGRDSYEQYF. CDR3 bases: TGTGCCAGCAGCTTAGGCAGGGACTCCTACGAGCAGTACTTC.

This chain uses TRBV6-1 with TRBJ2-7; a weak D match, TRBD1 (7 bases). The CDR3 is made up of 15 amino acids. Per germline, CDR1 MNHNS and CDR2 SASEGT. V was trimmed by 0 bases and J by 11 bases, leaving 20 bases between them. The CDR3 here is CASSEAPSRGASEYF. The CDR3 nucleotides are TGTGCCAGCAGTGAAGCGCCGTCCAGGGGGGCGAGCGAGTACTTC.

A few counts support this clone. The DNA of the CDR3 is TGTGCCAGCTCCCTAGGTGCGGAAGCTTTCTTT. Translation gives CASSLGAEAFF. V and J are TRBV5-4 and TRBJ1-1; unclear D gene. Germline CDR1 reads SGHNT; CDR2 reads YYREEE (reference sequence). The CDR3 sequence is 11 residues long. Trimming removed 7 bases from V and 8 bases from J, with 12 bases in between.

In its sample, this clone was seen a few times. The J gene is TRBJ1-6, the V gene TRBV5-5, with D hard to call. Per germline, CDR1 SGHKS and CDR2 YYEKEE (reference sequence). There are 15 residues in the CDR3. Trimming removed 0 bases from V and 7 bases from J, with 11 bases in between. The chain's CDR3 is CASSLVSVSNSPLHF. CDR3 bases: TGTGCCAGCAGCTTGGTTTCGGTTTCCAATTCACCCCTCCACTTT.

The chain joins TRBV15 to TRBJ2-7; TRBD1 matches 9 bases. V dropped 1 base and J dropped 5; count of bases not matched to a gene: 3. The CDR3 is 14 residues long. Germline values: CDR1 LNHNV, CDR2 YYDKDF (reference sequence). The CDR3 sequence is CATSRGWTGDEQYF. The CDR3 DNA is TGTGCCACCAGCAGAGGTTGGACAGGGGACGAGCAGTACTTC. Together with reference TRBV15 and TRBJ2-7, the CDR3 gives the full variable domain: DAMVIQNPRYQVTQFGKPVTLSCSQTLNHNVMYWYQQKSSQAPKLLFHYYDKDFNNEADTPDNFQSRRPNTSFCFLDIRSPGLGDTAMYLCATSRGWTGDEQYFGPGTRLTVT.

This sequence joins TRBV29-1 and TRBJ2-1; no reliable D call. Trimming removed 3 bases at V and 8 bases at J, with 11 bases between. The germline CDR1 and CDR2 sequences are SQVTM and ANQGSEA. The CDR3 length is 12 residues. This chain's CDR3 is CSVDSRVYEQFF. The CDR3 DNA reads TGCAGCGTTGATTCCCGAGTCTATGAGCAGTTCTTC.

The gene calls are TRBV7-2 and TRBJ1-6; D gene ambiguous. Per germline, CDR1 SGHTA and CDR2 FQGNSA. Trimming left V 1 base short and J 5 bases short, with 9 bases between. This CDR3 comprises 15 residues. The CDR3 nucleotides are TGTGCCAGCAGCTTAGGGCCATCCAATAATTCACCCCTCCACTTT. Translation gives CASSLGPSNNSPLHF. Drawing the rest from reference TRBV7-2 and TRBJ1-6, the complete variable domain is GAGVSQSPSNKVTEKGKDVELRCDPISGHTALYWYRQSLGQGLEFLIYFQGNSAPDKSGLPSDRFSAERTGGSVSTLTIQRTQQEDSAVYLCASSLGPSNNSPLHFGNGTRLTVT.

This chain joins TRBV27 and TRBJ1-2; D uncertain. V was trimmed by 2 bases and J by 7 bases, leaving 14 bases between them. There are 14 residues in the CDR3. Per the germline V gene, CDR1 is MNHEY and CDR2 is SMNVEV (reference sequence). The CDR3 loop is CASSLTSFGSGYTF. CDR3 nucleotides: TGTGCCAGCAGTTTAACGTCTTTCGGGAGTGGCTACACCTTC.

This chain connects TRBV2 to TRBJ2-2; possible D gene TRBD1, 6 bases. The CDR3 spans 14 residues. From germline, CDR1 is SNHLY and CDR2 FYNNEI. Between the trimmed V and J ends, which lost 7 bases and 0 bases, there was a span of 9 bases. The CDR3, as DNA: TGTGCCAGCAAGGGACAAGCGAACACCGGGGAGCTGTTTTTT. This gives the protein CASKGQANTGELFF. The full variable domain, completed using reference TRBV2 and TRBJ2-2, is EPEVTQTPSHQVTQMGQEVILRCVPISNHLYFYWYRQILGQKVEFLVSFYNNEISEKSEIFDDQFSVERPDGSNFTLKIRSTKLEDSAMYFCASKGQANTGELFFGEGSRLTVL.

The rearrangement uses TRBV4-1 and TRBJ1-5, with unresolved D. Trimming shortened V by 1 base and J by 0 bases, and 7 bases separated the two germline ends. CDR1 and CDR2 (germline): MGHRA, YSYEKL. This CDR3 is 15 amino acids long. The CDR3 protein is CASSQVAYSNQPQHF. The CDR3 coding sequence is TGCGCCAGCAGCCAAGTGGCTTATAGCAATCAGCCCCAGCATTTT.

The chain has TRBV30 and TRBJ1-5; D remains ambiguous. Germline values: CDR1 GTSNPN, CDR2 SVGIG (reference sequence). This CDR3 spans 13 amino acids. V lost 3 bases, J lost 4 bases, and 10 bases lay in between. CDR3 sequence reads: CAWSQGRNQPQHF. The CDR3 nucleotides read TGTGCCTGGAGCCAAGGGAGAAATCAGCCCCAGCATTTT.

The CDR3 reads CASSLYGQDGTIYF. Here the CDR3 DNA reads TGTGCCAGCAGCTTATATGGACAAGACGGCACCATATATTTT. V gene TRBV7-8 combines with J gene TRBJ1-3, with D possibly matching TRBD1 (5 bases). Germline V lookup: CDR1 SGHVS, CDR2 FQNEAQ. The CDR3 length is 14 residues. The V end was cut by 2 bases, the J end by 9 bases, with 14 bases between.

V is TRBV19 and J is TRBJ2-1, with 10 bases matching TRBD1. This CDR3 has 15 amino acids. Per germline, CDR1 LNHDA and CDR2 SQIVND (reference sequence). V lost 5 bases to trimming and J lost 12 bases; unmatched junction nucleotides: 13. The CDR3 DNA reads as TGTGCCAGTAGTGGCCGAGGACAGGGGGGGAGGGTGCAGTTCTTC. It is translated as CASSGRGQGGRVQFF.

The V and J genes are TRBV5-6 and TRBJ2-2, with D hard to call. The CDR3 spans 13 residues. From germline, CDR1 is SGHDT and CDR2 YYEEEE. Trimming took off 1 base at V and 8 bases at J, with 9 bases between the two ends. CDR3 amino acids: CASSLSGAGELFF. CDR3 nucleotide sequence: TGTGCCAGCAGCTTGAGTGGAGCGGGGGAGCTGTTTTTT.